This TCR beta chain appears in the sequencing data of a study of prognosis after radiotherapy for stage I lung cancer. Broader study findings: Reportedly, TRBV and TRBJ gene usage varied with metastasis presence.

Amplicons of TCR beta CDR3 were generated from genomic DNA by two-round multiplex PCR. The first PCR round targeted every TRBV and TRBJ gene with specific primers. TCRdb processed the multiplex PCR reads anew with MiXCR; each CDR3 protein has one entry. In the table there are roughly 14,000 distinct CDR3 sequences, 55% to 70% of which are singletons. Germline V gene sequence: CDR1 SNHLY, CDR2 FYNNEI. This CDR3 is built from 14 residues. Trimming left V 0 bases short and J 1 base short, with 4 bases between. Each of the patients had no lymph node involvement on CT and PET/CT and no prior chemotherapy, radiotherapy or other malignancies. As for this clonotype: What it binds is unknown.

The source material was PBMCs, sampled before or after stereotactic body radiation therapy (not recorded which). This clonotype originated in a donor aged 50 or older with non-small cell lung cancer. The chain joins TRBV2 to TRBJ1-5; D uncertain. CDR3 DNA sequence: TGTGCCAGCAGTGAAGCGGACAGCAATCAGCCCCAGCATTTT. Its translation is CASSEADSNQPQHF.